These 15 T cell receptor beta chains were sequenced from one sample in a study of shared clonotypes between healthy human individuals. The assay was immunoSEQ multiplex PCR, and TCRdb's table has in-frame clones only and misses some. The top ten clones hold about 33% of a sample with roughly 660,000 clones, less than 95% of them seen once. The sequenced sample consisted of memory CD8+ T cells from PBMCs. Subset meaning: CD45RO+ cells pooled with CCR7-negative TemRA cells. These receptors were taken from a man between 18 and 29 years old in good health. Some clones in this sample may be carry-over from other donors' samples.

This clone was seen just once. The chain combines TRBV19 with TRBJ1-5, with D hard to call. CDR1 and CDR2 from the germline V gene are LNHDA and SQIVND (reference sequence). Trimming pared 9 bases from V and 4 bases from J, leaving 19 bases between. The CDR3 is made up of 15 amino acids. CDR3 nucleotide sequence: TGTGCCAGCCGGTCTCGAGAAGTTGGGAATCAGCCCCAGCATTTT. This codes for CASRSREVGNQPQHF.

The chain is built from TRBV7-2 and TRBJ2-3; D gene unclear. V was pared by 4 bases and J by 2 bases, with 16 bases between. Germline V gene lookup returns CDR1 SGHTA and CDR2 FQGNSA. This CDR3 is 16 amino acids long. Here the CDR3 DNA reads TGTGCCAGCAGCTCCCGCGCCGGGCCTTACACAGATACGCAGTATTTT. Protein sequence: CASSSRAGPYTDTQYF. Full variable domain (rest looked up from reference TRBV7-2 and TRBJ2-3): GAGVSQSPSNKVTEKGKDVELRCDPISGHTALYWYRQSLGQGLEFLIYFQGNSAPDKSGLPSDRFSAERTGGSVSTLTIQRTQQEDSAVYLCASSSRAGPYTDTQYFGPGTRLTVL.

The chain links TRBV4-1 to TRBJ2-7; 7 nucleotides match TRBD2. Germline trimming cut 3 bases from V and 2 bases from J; bases unmatched to any gene: 7. From germline, CDR1 is MGHRA and CDR2 YSYEKL. The CDR3 has 15 residues. CDR3 amino acids: CASSQVAGAPYEQYF. CDR3 nucleotides: TGCGCCAGCAGCCAGGTAGCGGGTGCGCCCTACGAGCAGTACTTC.

This clone is a singleton in its sample. An end of the junction differs from the germline gene, which may be a read error. The rearrangement links TRBV27 to TRBJ2-1; D ambiguous. The CDR3 sequence is 15 residues long. Germline V lookup: CDR1 MNHEY, CDR2 SMNVEV (reference sequence). For the CDR3, the DNA is TGTGCCAGCAGTTTAACAGCGACCTACTACGATGAGCAGTTCTTC. This codes for CASSLTATYYDEQFF.

This sequence joins TRBV28 and TRBJ2-7; 9 bases are shared with TRBD2. V lost 3 bases to trimming and J lost 7 bases; unmatched junction nucleotides: 10. The CDR3 consists of 15 residues. CDR1 is MDHEN, CDR2 SYDVKM, per germline. The CDR3 bases are TGTGCCAGCAGTTTGCGCCTAGCGGGAATTGGTGAGCAGTACTTC. This codes for CASSLRLAGIGEQYF.

The rearrangement uses TRBV29-1 and TRBJ2-1; D gene uncertain. The CDR3 has 13 residues. Per the germline V gene, CDR1 is SQVTM and CDR2 is ANQGSEA. The germline V and J ends were trimmed by 7 bases and 7 bases, with 17 bases remaining between them. The CDR3 coding sequence is TGCAGCGCCCCAGCGAGTGTTCATAATGAGCAGTTCTTC. Its protein product is CSAPASVHNEQFF.

Comments on this clone: Different DNA sequences within this sample yield the same CDR3. This rearrangement joins TRBV4-2 to TRBJ1-2, with D possibly matching TRBD1 (5 bases). Germline V gives CDR1 LGHNA, CDR2 YNFKEQ. Trimming took 0 bases from V and 7 from J, leaving 18 bases between them. The CDR3 length is 16 residues. The CDR3 nucleotides are TGTGCCAGCAGCCAAGATCTTGGTATCGTTCAGGGTGGCTACACCTTC. Its protein is CASSQDLGIVQGGYTF.

J is TRBJ2-3 and V is TRBV27; no clear D. CDR1 and CDR2 from the germline V gene are MNHEY and SMNVEV (reference sequence). CDR3 size: 15 residues. V was pared by 6 bases and J by 2 bases, with 15 bases between. The CDR3 DNA follows: TGTGCCAGCAGCCTAGGGTCCTACAACACAGATACGCAGTATTTT. Protein sequence: CASSLGSYNTDTQYF.

J is TRBJ2-7 and V is TRBV28; 12 nucleotides match TRBD2. The V segment lost 6 bases and the J segment 7 bases; nucleotides outside the gene matches: 13. The V gene's germline CDR1 is MDHEN and CDR2 SYDVKM. There are 16 residues in the CDR3. This chain's CDR3 is CASREAPGLAGEEQYF. The CDR3 DNA reads TGTGCCAGCAGAGAAGCTCCGGGACTAGCGGGTGAAGAGCAGTACTTC.

In its sample, this clone was seen once. J is TRBJ2-1 and V is TRBV13; D uncertain. The CDR3 length is 12 residues. Germline lookup yields CDR1 PRHDT and CDR2 FYEKMQ (reference sequence). The V and J ends lost 4 bases and 8 bases respectively, with 9 bases between them. The CDR3 region is CASSSEAHEQFF. The CDR3 DNA is TGTGCCAGCAGCTCCGAAGCCCATGAGCAGTTCTTC. Variable domain in full (rest from reference TRBV13 and TRBJ2-1): AAGVIQSPRHLIKEKRETATLKCYPIPRHDTVYWYQQGPGQDPQFLISFYEKMQSDKGSIPDRFSAQQFSDYHSELNMSSLELGDSALYFCASSSEAHEQFFGPGTRLTVL.

The chain uses TRBV5-1 and TRBJ2-7, with 7 bases that match TRBD1. CDR1 and CDR2 from the germline V gene are SGHRS and YFSETQ. The J segment lost 4 bases and the V segment lost 5 bases, leaving 3 bases of the junction unmatched. The CDR3 totals 12 residues. The CDR3 nucleotides are TGCGCCAGCAGAGGGGGCGGGTACGAGCAGTACTTC. This encodes CASRGGGYEQYF.

This chain links TRBV7-9 with TRBJ2-7; 7 bases match TRBD2. Germline trimming cut 0 bases from V and 4 bases from J; bases unmatched to any gene: 3. Germline CDR1 is SEHNR and CDR2 is FQNEAQ (reference sequence). This CDR3 has 14 amino acids. The CDR3 DNA reads as TGTGCCAGCAGCTTAGCGACTAGCAGGTACGAGCAGTACTTC. Protein sequence: CASSLATSRYEQYF.

The gene calls are TRBV30 and TRBJ2-1; unclear D gene. Trimming removed 3 bases from V and 4 bases from J, with 10 bases in between. Germline V gene lookup returns CDR1 GTSNPN and CDR2 SVGIG (reference sequence). The CDR3 spans 13 residues. The CDR3 nucleotides are TGTGCCTGGAGAGAGCCCCCGTACAATGAGCAGTTCTTC. Encoded protein: CAWREPPYNEQFF.

The chain uses TRBV19 and TRBJ1-2, with D possibly being TRBD1 (6 bases). The V and J ends lost 5 bases and 5 bases respectively, with 21 bases between them. The CDR3 is made up of 16 amino acids. Germline values: CDR1 LNHDA, CDR2 SQIVND (reference sequence). The CDR3: CASSASRGMGFYGYTF. For the CDR3, the DNA is TGTGCCAGTAGTGCTAGCAGGGGAATGGGATTTTATGGCTACACCTTC. The whole variable domain, filled in from reference TRBV19 and TRBJ1-2, reads DGGITQSPKYLFRKEGQNVTLSCEQNLNHDAMYWYRQDPGQGLRLIYYSQIVNDFQKGDIAEGYSVSREKKESFPLTVTSAQKNPTAFYLCASSASRGMGFYGYTFGSGTRLTVV.

This clone was detected once. The chain couples TRBV5-4 to TRBJ1-2; D is uncertain. This CDR3 region has 14 residues. Trimming took off 7 bases at V and 4 bases at J, with 17 bases between the two ends. Germline V gene sequence: CDR1 SGHNT, CDR2 YYREEE (reference sequence). The CDR3 spells CASLCRGKTYGYTF. In DNA, the CDR3 is TGTGCCAGCTTATGCAGAGGAAAGACCTATGGCTACACCTTC.